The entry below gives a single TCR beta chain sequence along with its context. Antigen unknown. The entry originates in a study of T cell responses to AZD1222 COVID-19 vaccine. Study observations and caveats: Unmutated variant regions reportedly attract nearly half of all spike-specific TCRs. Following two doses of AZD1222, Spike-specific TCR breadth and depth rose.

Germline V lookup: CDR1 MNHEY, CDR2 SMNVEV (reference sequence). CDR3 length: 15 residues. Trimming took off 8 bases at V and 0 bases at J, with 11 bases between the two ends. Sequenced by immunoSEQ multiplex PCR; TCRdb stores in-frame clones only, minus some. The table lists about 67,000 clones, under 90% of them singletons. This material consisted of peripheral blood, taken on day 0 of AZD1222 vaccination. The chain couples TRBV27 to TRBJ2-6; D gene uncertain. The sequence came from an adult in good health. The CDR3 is CASGGLDSGANVLTF. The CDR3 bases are TGTGCCAGCGGCGGTTTGGACTCTGGGGCCAACGTCCTGACTTTC.